Below, 23 T cell receptor beta chains from the same sample are listed, as sequenced in a study of blood T cells in healthy people across ages. A second PCR, run for roughly 6 to 11 cycles, used a sample-barcoded 5' primer plus a J-beta primer mix. One entry per CDR3 protein results from TCRdb running MiXCR on the 5' RACE reads. The sample records hundreds of thousands of distinct CDR3 sequences, around 28% being singletons. The specimen sequenced was blood. The origin of the receptors is a woman of 80 years or more in good health.

V is TRBV7-2 and J is TRBJ1-1; D remains ambiguous. V gave up 5 bases and J gave up 1 base, with 11 bases separating them. Looked up from germline, CDR1 is SGHTA and CDR2 is FQGNSA. The CDR3 consists of 14 residues. CDR3 sequence reads: CASSEEWENTEAFF. CDR3 bases: TGTGCCAGCAGCGAGGAATGGGAGAACACTGAAGCTTTCTTT.

This clonotype was counted at least ten times. V and J are TRBV7-9 and TRBJ2-3; 7 bases agree with TRBD2. CDR1 and CDR2 (germline): SEHNR, FQNEAQ (reference sequence). There are 18 residues in the CDR3. V lost 8 bases, J lost 4 bases, and 21 bases stayed unmatched. The CDR3 DNA reads as TGTGCCAGCGAATCTCGGGGGGTGGACCCTACACGGCCAGATACGCAGTATTTT. Its translation: CASESRGVDPTRPDTQYF.

In this sample, this clonotype turned up many times. The chain couples TRBV4-3 to TRBJ1-6; D might be TRBD1 (5 bases). The germline V gene has CDR1 LGHNA and CDR2 YSLEER. The CDR3 spans 14 residues. V was shortened by 1 base and J by 9 bases, with 10 bases between the two germline ends. The CDR3 DNA sequence: TGCGCCAGCAGCCAAGTAAGGGGCGGTTCACCCCTCCACTTT. It yields the protein CASSQVRGGSPLHF.

With respect to this clonotype: A read error may explain this, as a much larger clone is one base away. The J gene is TRBJ2-3, the V gene TRBV6-6; tentative D call: TRBD1 (5 bases). Per the germline V gene, CDR1 is MNHNY and CDR2 is SVGAGI (reference sequence). CDR3 length: 14 residues. V gave up 7 bases and J gave up 4 bases, with 15 bases separating them. The CDR3 loop is CASIQGRSADTQYF. The CDR3 DNA reads TGTGCCAGCATTCAGGGAAGGAGCGCAGATACGCAGTATTTT.

This clonotype was counted at least ten times. The chain employs TRBV7-2 and TRBJ2-5; 8 bases agree with TRBD1. The CDR3 loop spans 16 amino acids. CDR1 is SGHTA and CDR2 is FQGNSA in the germline V gene. V was clipped by 0 bases and J by 4 bases; unmatched bases: 7. CDR3 coding DNA: TGTGCCAGCAGCTTAGCTAAGACAGGGGTTGGAGAGACCCAGTACTTC. Amino acid sequence: CASSLAKTGVGETQYF.

This clonotype was observed a handful of times. This chain joins TRBV3-1 and TRBJ1-1; D remains ambiguous. The CDR3 has 14 residues. V was cut by 0 bases and J by 0 bases, with 5 bases left in between. Germline V gene sequence: CDR1 LGHDT, CDR2 YNNKEL (reference sequence). CDR3 in amino acids: CASSQETMNTEAFF. The CDR3 nucleotides are TGTGCCAGCAGCCAAGAGACGATGAACACTGAAGCTTTCTTT. Together with reference TRBV3-1 and TRBJ1-1, the CDR3 gives the full variable domain: DTAVSQTPKYLVTQMGNDKSIKCEQNLGHDTMYWYKQDSKKFLKIMFSYNNKELIINETVPNRFSPKSPDKAHLNLHINSLELGDSAVYFCASSQETMNTEAFFGQGTRLTVV.

This clonotype was seen repeatedly, ten times or more. V is TRBV12-3 or TRBV12-4 and J is TRBJ1-5; TRBD1 matches at 10 bases. V was pared by 4 bases and J by 6 bases, with 9 bases of the junction left unmatched. The CDR3 runs 16 residues. CDR3 in DNA: TGTGCCAGCAGTTCTAGGACAGGGGGATTGGGTCAGCCCCAGCATTTT. Encoded protein: CASSSRTGGLGQPQHF.

V usage is TRBV5-5 and J usage is TRBJ1-1; the D gene is possibly TRBD1 (5 bases). Germline V gene sequence: CDR1 SGHKS, CDR2 YYEKEE (reference sequence). The CDR3 extends over 14 amino acids. V gave up 4 bases and J gave up 3 bases, with 13 bases separating them. CDR3 in DNA: TGTGCCAGCAGCCCCATGGGGGTTCACACTGAAGCTTTCTTT. It is translated as CASSPMGVHTEAFF.

Many counts were recorded for this clonotype. The CDR3 bases are TGCAGTGCTAGAGTCGCACAGCGCTTTCCCCAAGAGACCCAGTACTTC. Translated, it gives CSARVAQRFPQETQYF. The V gene is TRBV20-1, the J gene TRBJ2-5; D unresolved. The V gene lost 1 base and the J gene lost 1 base, with 16 bases spanning the gap. The CDR3 is made up of 16 amino acids. Looked up from germline, CDR1 is DFQATT and CDR2 is SNEGSKA (reference sequence).

This clonotype was counted between two and nine times. The chain employs TRBV2 and TRBJ1-1; TRBD1 aligns across 8 bases. The CDR3 contains 16 residues. Germline CDR1 and CDR2: SNHLY and FYNNEI. The V segment lost 2 bases and the J segment 1 base; nucleotides outside the gene matches: 6. The CDR3 sequence: CASSERGQGRNTEAFF. DNA of the CDR3: TGTGCCAGCAGTGAACGAGGACAGGGCAGGAACACTGAAGCTTTCTTT.

This clonotype was counted at least ten times. This sequence joins TRBV4-3 and TRBJ2-1, with a weak D call TRBD1 (6 bases). From germline, CDR1 is LGHNA and CDR2 YSLEER. Trimming took off 8 bases at V and 5 bases at J, with 19 bases between the two ends. The CDR3 consists of 15 residues. CDR3 in amino acids: CASQLRLGQHNEQFF. Here the CDR3 DNA reads TGCGCCAGCCAGCTCCGCCTAGGACAGCACAATGAGCAGTTCTTC.

This clonotype was detected ten times or more. The J gene is TRBJ2-6, the V gene TRBV15; 8 bases match TRBD1. The CDR3 covers 15 residues. V lost 3 bases and J lost 3; bases outside the gene matches: 1. Germline lookup yields CDR1 LNHNV and CDR2 YYDKDF (reference sequence). The CDR3 loop reads CATSRTGDGANVLTF. The CDR3 DNA reads TGTGCCACCAGCAGGACAGGGGATGGGGCCAACGTCCTGACTTTC.

This chain uses TRBV9 with TRBJ1-4; possible D gene TRBD1, 5 bases. V lost 4 bases and J 7 bases, leaving 20 bases between the germline ends. This CDR3 comprises 16 residues. The germline gives CDR1 SGDLS, CDR2 YYNGEE. For the CDR3, the DNA is TGTGCCAGCAGCCTCAGCGGGGCCTCCTGGGGTGAAAAACTGTTTTTT. Its protein is CASSLSGASWGEKLFF.

CDR3 in DNA: TGTGCCAGCAGCCAAAATAGGCGTAATGAAAAACTGTTTTTT. As protein: CASSQNRRNEKLFF. The rearrangement joins TRBV3-1 to TRBJ1-4; D gene unclear. Germline V gene sequence: CDR1 LGHDT, CDR2 YNNKEL (reference sequence). This CDR3 has 14 residues. V was cut by 2 bases and J by 4 bases, with 8 bases left in between.

The chain carries TRBV10-3 and TRBJ1-6; TRBD1 agrees at 9 bases. The trim removed 10 bases at V and 7 bases at J, leaving 11 bases unmatched. Germline CDR1 reads ENHRY; CDR2 reads SYGVKD. The CDR3 sequence is 15 residues long. CDR3 bases: TGTGCCACGGGACAGGGAGGCTCACGGAATTCACCCCTCCACTTT. Its protein product is CATGQGGSRNSPLHF.

The chain recombines TRBV5-4 with TRBJ2-3; perhaps TRBD2 as D (5 bases). V lost 4 bases and J 3 bases, leaving 15 bases between the germline ends. The CDR3 is 15 amino acids. Germline V gene data show CDR1 as SGHNT and CDR2 as YYREEE (reference sequence). In nucleotides, the CDR3 is TGTGCCAGCAGCCCAGCCCGGACTTCGACAGATACGCAGTATTTT. Translating it yields CASSPARTSTDTQYF.

The chain is built from TRBV6-5 and TRBJ2-5; 10 bases are shared with TRBD1. J lost 2 bases, V lost 3 bases, and 3 bases had no gene match. The CDR3 is 15 residues long. Germline V gene lookup returns CDR1 MNHEY and CDR2 SVGAGI. The CDR3: CASSYGDRGQETQYF. The CDR3 DNA reads TGTGCCAGCAGTTATGGGGACAGGGGTCAAGAGACCCAGTACTTC.

This clonotype was seen only a few times. V gene TRBV18 combines with J gene TRBJ2-3; D is unclear. Per the germline V gene, CDR1 is KGHSH and CDR2 is LQKENI. V shed 0 bases and J shed 7 bases, with 17 bases lying between them. The CDR3 consists of 16 residues. The CDR3 sequence: CASSPPIGLIDYTQYF. DNA of the CDR3: TGTGCCAGCTCACCACCGATCGGCCTCATTGACTATACGCAGTATTTT. Full variable domain (remainder filled in from reference TRBV18 and TRBJ2-3): NAGVMQNPRHLVRRRGQEARLRCSPMKGHSHVYWYRQLPEEGLKFMVYLQKENIIDESGMPKERFSAEFPKEGPSILRIQQVVRGDSAAYFCASSPPIGLIDYTQYFGPGTRLTVL.

This clonotype was seen many times. The V gene is TRBV6-5, the J gene TRBJ2-5; D possibly uses TRBD1 or TRBD2 (5 bases each). The CDR3 sequence is 13 residues long. V dropped 6 bases and J dropped 4 bases, with 12 bases sitting between them. The germline gives CDR1 MNHEY, CDR2 SVGAGI. CDR3: CASRRGVRETQYF. For the CDR3, the DNA is TGTGCCAGCAGGAGGGGCGTTCGAGAGACCCAGTACTTC.

This clonotype was seen ten or more times. The V call is TRBV5-6, the J call TRBJ2-6; D possibly corresponds to TRBD2 (6 bases). V lost 2 bases, J lost 2 bases, and 11 bases lay in between. Germline loops: CDR1 SGHDT, CDR2 YYEEEE. The CDR3 totals 16 residues. The CDR3 sequence is CASSFRGTPGANVLTF. DNA for the CDR3: TGTGCCAGCAGCTTCCGGGGGACTCCTGGGGCCAACGTCCTGACTTTC.

This clonotype has a count of ten or more. The chain couples TRBV20-1 to TRBJ1-2, with 7 bases that match TRBD1. With 5 bases clipped from V and 1 base from J, the junction kept 4 bases outside the gene matches. The CDR3 spans 13 residues. Germline CDR1 is DFQATT and CDR2 is SNEGSKA (reference sequence). CDR3 coding DNA: TGCAGTGCTTCGACAGGGAGTAACTATGGCTACACCTTC. This encodes CSASTGSNYGYTF.

This clonotype occurred many times. The chain uses TRBV7-9 and TRBJ1-2; D gene ambiguous. Germline-derived CDR1 and CDR2 are SEHNR and FQNEAQ (reference sequence). This CDR3 region has 13 residues. The ends were cut back, 2 bases at V and 3 bases at J, with 7 bases in the middle. The CDR3 coding sequence is TGTGCCAGCAGCTTATGGACGGACTATGGCTACACCTTC. Amino acids: CASSLWTDYGYTF.

The rearrangement links TRBV15 to TRBJ2-1, with TRBD2 identical over 12 bases. The J call may be wrong; the DNA end is better matched by TRBJ2-7. The CDR3 has 18 residues. Germline V gene sequence: CDR1 LNHNV, CDR2 YYDKDF (reference sequence). The CDR3 sequence: CATSKTSGGPRSYNEQYF. CDR3 DNA: TGTGCCACCAGCAAGACTAGCGGGGGCCCCCGCTCCTACAATGAGCAGTACTTC.